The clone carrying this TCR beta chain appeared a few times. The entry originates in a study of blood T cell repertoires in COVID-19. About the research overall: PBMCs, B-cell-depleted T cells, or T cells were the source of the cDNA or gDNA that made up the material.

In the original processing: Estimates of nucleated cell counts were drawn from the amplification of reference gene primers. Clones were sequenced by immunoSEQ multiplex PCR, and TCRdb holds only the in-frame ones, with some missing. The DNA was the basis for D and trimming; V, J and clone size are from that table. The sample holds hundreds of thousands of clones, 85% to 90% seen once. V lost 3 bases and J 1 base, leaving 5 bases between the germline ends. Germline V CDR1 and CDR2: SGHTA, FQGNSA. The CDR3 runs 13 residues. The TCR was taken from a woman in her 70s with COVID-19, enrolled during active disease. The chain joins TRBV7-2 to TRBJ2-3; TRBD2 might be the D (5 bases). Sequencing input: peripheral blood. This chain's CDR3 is CASSFSGTDTQYF. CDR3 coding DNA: TGTGCCAGCAGCTTTAGCGGCACAGATACGCAGTATTTT. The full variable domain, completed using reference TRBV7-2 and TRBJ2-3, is GAGVSQSPSNKVTEKGKDVELRCDPISGHTALYWYRQSLGQGLEFLIYFQGNSAPDKSGLPSDRFSAERTGGSVSTLTIQRTQQEDSAVYLCASSFSGTDTQYFGPGTRLTVL.